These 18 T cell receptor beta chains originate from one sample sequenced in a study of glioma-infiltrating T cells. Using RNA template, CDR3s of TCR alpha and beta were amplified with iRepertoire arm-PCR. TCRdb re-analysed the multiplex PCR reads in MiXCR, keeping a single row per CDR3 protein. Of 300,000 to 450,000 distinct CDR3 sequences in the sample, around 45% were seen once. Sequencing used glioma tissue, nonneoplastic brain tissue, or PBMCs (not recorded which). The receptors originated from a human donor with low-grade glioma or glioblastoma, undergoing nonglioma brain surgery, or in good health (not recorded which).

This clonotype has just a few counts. The CDR3 nucleotides read TGTGCCACAGAAGGACAGGGAGGTGATACGCAGTATTTT. It yields the protein CATEGQGGDTQYF. The J gene is TRBJ2-3, the V gene TRBV6-1; 8 nucleotides line up with TRBD1. The V segment lost 10 bases and the J segment 6 bases; nucleotides outside the gene matches: 9. Germline V gene sequence: CDR1 MNHNS, CDR2 SASEGT. The CDR3 extends over 13 amino acids.

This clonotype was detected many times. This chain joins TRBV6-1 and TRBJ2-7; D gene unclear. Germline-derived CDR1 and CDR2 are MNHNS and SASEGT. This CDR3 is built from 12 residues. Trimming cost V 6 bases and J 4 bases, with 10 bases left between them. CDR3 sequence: CASRSYKYEQYF. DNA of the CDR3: TGTGCCAGCAGGAGCTACAAATACGAGCAGTACTTC.

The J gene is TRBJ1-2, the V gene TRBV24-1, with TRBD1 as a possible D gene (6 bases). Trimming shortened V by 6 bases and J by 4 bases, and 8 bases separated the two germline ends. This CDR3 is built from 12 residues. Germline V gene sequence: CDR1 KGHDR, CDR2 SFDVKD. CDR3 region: CATSLTGYGYTF. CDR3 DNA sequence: TGTGCCACCAGTCTGACAGGCTATGGCTACACCTTC.

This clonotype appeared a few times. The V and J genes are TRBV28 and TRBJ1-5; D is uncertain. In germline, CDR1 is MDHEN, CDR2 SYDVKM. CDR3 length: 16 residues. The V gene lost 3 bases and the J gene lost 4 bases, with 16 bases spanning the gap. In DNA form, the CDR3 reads TGTGCCAGCAGTTTTGAAGGGCGCCTATATAATCAGCCCCAGCATTTT. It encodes CASSFEGRLYNQPQHF.

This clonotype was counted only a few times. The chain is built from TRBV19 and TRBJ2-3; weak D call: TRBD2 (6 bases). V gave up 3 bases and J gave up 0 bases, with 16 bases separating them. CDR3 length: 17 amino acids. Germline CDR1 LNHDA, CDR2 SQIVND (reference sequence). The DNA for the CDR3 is TGTGCCAGTAGTATTGCCTTGGCGGGACCTAGCACAGATACGCAGTATTTT. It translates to CASSIALAGPSTDTQYF.

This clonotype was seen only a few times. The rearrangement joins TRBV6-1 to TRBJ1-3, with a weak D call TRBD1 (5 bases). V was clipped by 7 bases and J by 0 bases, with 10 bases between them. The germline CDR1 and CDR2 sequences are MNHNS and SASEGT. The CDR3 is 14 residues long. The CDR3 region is CASNRQLSGNTIYF. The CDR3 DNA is TGTGCCAGCAACAGACAGCTCTCTGGAAACACCATATATTTT.

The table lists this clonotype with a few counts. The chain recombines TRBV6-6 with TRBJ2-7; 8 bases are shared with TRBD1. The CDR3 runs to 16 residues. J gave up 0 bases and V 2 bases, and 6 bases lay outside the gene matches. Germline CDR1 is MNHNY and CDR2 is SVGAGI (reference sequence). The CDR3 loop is CASSYTDRADSYEQYF. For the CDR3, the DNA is TGTGCCAGCAGTTACACGGACAGGGCGGACTCCTACGAGCAGTACTTC.

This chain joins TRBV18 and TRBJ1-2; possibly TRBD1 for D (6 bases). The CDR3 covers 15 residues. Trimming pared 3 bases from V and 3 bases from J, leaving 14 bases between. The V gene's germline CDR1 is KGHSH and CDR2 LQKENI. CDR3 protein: CASSPLRDTDYGYTF. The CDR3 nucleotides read TGTGCCAGCTCACCCCTCCGGGACACTGACTATGGCTACACCTTC.

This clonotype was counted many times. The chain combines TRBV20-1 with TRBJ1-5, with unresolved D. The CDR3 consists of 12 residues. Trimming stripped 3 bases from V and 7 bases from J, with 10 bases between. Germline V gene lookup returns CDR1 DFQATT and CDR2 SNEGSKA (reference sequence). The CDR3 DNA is TGCAGTGCTAGTGAATCGGCCCAGCCCCAGCATTTT. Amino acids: CSASESAQPQHF.

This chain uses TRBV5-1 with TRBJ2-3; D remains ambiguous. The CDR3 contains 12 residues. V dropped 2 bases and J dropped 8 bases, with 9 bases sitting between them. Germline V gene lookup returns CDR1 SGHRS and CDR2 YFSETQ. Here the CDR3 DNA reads TGCGCCAGCAGCTTTGATACGGGTACGCAGTATTTT. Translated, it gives CASSFDTGTQYF.

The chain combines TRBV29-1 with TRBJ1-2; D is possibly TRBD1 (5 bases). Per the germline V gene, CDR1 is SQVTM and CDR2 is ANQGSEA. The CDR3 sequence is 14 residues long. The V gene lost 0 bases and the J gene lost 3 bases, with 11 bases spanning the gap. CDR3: CSVEDSRGDYGYTF. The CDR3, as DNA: TGCAGCGTTGAAGATAGTCGGGGGGACTATGGCTACACCTTC.

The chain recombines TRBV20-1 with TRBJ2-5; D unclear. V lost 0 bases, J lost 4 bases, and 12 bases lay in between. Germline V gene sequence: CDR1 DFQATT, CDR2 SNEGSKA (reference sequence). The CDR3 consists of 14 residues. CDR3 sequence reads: CSARESSPLETQYF. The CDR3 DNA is TGCAGTGCTAGAGAGAGCTCTCCCTTAGAGACCCAGTACTTC.

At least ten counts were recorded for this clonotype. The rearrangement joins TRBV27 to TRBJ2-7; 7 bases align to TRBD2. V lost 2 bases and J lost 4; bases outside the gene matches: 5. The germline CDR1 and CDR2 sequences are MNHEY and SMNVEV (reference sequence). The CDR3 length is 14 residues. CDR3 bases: TGTGCCAGCAGTTTAACGTCTAGCGGATACGAGCAGTACTTC. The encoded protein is CASSLTSSGYEQYF.

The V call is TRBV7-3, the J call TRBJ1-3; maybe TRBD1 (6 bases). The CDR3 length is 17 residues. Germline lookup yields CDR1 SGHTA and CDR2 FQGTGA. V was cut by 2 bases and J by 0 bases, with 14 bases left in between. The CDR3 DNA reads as TGTGCCAGCAGCTTAGGGACCAGGGGATCCTCTGGAAACACCATATATTTT. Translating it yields CASSLGTRGSSGNTIYF.

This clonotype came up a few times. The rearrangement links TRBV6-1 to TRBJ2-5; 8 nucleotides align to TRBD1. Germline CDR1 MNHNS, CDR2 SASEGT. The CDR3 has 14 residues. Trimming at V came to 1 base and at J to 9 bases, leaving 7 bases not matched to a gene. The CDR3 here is CASSEGGDRLAQYF. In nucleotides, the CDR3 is TGTGCCAGCAGTGAAGGGGGGGACAGGTTGGCCCAGTACTTC.

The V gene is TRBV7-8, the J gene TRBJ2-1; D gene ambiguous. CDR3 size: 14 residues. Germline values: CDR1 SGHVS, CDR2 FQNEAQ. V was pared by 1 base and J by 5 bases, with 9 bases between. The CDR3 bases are TGTGCCAGCAGCTTAGGCTTTTCCCACAATGAGCAGTTCTTC. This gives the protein CASSLGFSHNEQFF.

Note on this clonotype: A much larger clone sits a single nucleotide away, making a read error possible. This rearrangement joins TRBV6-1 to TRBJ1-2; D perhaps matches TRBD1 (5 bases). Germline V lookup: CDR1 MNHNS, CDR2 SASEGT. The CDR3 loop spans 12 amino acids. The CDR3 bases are TGTGCCGGCAGTGAAGCTGCGGGGCTCTACACCTTC. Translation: CAGSEAAGLYTF.

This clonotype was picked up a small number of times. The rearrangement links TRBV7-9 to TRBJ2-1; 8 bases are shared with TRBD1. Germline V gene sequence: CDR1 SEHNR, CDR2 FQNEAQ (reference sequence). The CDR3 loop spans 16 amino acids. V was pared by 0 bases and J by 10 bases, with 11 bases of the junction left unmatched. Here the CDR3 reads CASSLALGQGAREQFF. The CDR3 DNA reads TGTGCCAGCAGCTTAGCGCTGGGGCAGGGGGCTCGGGAGCAGTTCTTC.